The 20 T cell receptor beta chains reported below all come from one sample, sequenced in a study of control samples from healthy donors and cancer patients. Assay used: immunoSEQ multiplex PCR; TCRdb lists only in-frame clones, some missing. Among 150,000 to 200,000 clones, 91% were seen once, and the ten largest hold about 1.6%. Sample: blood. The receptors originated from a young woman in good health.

CDR3 in DNA: TGTGCCAGCAGCAGACAGGGGATAACTTCACCCCTCCACTTT. Residues: CASSRQGITSPLHF. The chain joins TRBV7-9 to TRBJ1-6; 8 bases are shared with TRBD1. This CDR3 is built from 14 residues. Germline V CDR1 and CDR2: SEHNR, FQNEAQ (reference sequence). Unmatched junction bases numbered 6, after V lost 5 bases and J lost 9 bases.

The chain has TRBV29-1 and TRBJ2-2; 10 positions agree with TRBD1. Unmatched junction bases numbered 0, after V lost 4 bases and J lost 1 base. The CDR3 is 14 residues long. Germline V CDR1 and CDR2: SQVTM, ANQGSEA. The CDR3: CSVGDRGNTGELFF. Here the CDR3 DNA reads TGCAGCGTTGGGGACAGGGGGAACACCGGGGAGCTGTTTTTT.

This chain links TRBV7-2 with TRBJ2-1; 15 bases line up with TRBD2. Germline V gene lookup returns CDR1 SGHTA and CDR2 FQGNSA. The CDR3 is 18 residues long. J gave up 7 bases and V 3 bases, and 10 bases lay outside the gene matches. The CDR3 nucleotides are TGTGCCAGCAGCTTGGGTAGAGGACTAGCGGGAGGGAAAAATGAGCAGTTCTTC. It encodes CASSLGRGLAGGKNEQFF.

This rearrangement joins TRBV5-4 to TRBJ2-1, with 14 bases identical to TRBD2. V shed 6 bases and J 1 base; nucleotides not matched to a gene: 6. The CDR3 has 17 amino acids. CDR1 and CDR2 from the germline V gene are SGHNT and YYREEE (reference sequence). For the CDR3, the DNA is TGTGCCAGCATCCGCAGACTAGCGGGGGGGTCCTACAATGAGCAGTTCTTC. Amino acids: CASIRRLAGGSYNEQFF.

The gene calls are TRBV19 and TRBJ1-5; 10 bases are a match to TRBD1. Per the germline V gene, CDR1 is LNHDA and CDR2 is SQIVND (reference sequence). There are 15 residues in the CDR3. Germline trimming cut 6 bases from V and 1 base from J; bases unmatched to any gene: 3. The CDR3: CASRGTGVSNQPQHF. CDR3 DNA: TGTGCCAGTAGGGGGACAGGGGTAAGCAATCAGCCCCAGCATTTT.

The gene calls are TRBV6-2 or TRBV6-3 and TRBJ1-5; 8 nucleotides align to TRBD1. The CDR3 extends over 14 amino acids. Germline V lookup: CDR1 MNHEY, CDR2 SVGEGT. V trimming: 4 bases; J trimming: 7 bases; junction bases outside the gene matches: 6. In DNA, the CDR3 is TGTGCCAGCAGTTTCCCCGACAGGGGACAGCCCCAGCATTTT. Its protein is CASSFPDRGQPQHF.

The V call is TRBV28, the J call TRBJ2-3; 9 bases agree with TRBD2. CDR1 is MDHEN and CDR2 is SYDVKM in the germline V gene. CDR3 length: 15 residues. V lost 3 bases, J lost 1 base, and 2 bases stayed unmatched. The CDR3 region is CASSFRTSGTDTQYF. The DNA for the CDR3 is TGTGCCAGCAGTTTTCGGACTAGCGGCACAGATACGCAGTATTTT.

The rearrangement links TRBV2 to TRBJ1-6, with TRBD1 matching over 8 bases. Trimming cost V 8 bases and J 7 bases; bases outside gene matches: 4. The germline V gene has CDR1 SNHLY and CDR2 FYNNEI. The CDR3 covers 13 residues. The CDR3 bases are TGTGCCAGCCGGACAGGGTGGAATTCACCCCTCCACTTT. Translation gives CASRTGWNSPLHF.

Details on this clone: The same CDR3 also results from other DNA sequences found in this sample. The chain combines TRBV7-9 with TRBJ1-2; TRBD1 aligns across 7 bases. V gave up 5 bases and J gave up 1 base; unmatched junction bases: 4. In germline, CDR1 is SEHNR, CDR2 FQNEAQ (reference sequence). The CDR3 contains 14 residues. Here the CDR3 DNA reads TGTGCCAGCAGCCCGACAGGGTATAACTATGGCTACACCTTC. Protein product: CASSPTGYNYGYTF.

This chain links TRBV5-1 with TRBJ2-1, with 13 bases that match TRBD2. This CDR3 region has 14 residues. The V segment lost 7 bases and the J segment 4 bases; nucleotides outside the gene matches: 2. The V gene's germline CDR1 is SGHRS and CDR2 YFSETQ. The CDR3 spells CASSTSGGYNEQFF. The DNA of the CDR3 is TGCGCCAGCTCGACTAGCGGGGGGTACAATGAGCAGTTCTTC.

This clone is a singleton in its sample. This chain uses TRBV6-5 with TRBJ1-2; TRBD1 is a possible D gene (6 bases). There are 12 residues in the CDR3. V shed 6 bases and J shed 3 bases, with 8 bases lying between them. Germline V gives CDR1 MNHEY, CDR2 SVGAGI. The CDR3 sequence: CASRDRYYGYTF. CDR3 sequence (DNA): TGTGCCAGCAGGGACAGATACTATGGCTACACCTTC.

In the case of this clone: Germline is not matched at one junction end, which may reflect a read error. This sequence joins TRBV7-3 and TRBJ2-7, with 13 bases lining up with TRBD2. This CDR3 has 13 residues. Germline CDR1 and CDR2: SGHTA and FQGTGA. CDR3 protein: CAGSLGLAGEQYF. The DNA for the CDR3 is TGTGCCGGCAGCTTGGGACTAGCGGGGGAGCAGTACTTC.

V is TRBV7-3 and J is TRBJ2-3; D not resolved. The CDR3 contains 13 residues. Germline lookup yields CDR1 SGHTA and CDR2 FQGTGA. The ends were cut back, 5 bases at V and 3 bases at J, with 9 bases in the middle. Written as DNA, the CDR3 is TGTGCCAGCAGCCCTAGGGTTACAGATACGCAGTATTTT. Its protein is CASSPRVTDTQYF.

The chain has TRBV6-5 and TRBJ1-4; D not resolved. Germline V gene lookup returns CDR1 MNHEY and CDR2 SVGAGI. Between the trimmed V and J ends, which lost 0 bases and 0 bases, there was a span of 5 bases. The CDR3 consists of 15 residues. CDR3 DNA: TGTGCCAGCAGTTACTCGCAGGCAACTAATGAAAAACTGTTTTTT. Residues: CASSYSQATNEKLFF.

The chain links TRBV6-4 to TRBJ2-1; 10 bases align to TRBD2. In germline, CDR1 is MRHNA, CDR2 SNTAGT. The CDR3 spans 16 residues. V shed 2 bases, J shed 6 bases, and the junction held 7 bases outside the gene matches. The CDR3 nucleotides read TGTGCCAGCAGTGACAGGGGGACTAGCGAAGTCAATGAGCAGTTCTTC. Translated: CASSDRGTSEVNEQFF.

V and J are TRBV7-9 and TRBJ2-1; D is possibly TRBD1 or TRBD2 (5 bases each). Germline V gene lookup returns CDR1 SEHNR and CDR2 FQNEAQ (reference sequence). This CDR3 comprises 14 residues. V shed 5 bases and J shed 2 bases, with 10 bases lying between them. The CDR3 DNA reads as TGTGCCAGCAGCCCAGGGAGCACCTACAATGAGCAGTTCTTC. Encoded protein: CASSPGSTYNEQFF.

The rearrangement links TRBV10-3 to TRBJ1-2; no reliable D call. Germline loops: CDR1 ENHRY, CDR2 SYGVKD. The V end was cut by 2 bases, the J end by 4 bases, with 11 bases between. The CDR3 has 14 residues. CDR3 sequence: CAISEPDKSYGYTF. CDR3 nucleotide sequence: TGTGCCATCAGTGAGCCCGACAAGAGCTATGGCTACACCTTC.

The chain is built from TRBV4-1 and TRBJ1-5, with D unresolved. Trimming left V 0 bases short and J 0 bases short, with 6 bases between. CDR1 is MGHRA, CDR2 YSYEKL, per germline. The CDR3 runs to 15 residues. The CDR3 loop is CASSQDQNSNQPQHF. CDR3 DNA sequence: TGCGCCAGCAGCCAAGATCAGAATAGCAATCAGCCCCAGCATTTT.

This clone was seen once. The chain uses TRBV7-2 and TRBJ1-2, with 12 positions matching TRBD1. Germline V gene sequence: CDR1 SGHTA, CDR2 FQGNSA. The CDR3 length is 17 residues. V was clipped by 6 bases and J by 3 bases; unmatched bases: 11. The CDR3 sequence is CASRTRDRGRVDYGYTF. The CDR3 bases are TGTGCCAGCAGGACTCGGGACAGGGGGCGAGTGGACTATGGCTACACCTTC.

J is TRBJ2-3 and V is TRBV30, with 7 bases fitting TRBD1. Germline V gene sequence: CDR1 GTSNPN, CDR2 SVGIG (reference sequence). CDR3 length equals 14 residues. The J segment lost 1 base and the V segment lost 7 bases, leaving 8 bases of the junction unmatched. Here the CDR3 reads CASTTGQGTDTQYF. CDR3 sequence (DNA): TGTGCCTCCACTACCGGACAGGGCACAGATACGCAGTATTTT.